This T cell receptor beta chain was sequenced for a study of T cells in Graves' hyperthyroidism and ophthalmopathy. The overall study: At the time of initial diagnosis and before any treatment, peripheral blood was collected.

Whole-study results and caveats: Blood also contained most expanded thyroid clonotypes above 0.001.

This clonotype occurred many times. Its cognate antigen is unknown. The CDR3 covers 15 residues. The ends lost 7 bases at V and 4 bases at J; junction bases unmatched: 12. Germline V gene data show CDR1 as MDHEN and CDR2 as SYDVKM. Patients aged 18 to 65 had newly diagnosed hyperthyroidism lasting under 2 months. The source material, RNA transcripts, was used to amplify TCR beta CDR3 regions. Initially, a first-round RT-PCR of the TCR CDR3 employed the HTBI primer set. TCRdb passed the multiplex PCR reads through MiXCR, listing each CDR3 protein once. The data hold approximately 430,000 distinct CDR3 sequences, with 15% to 18% observed a single time.

Sequencing was done on a sample of blood. The V call is TRBV28, the J call TRBJ1-1, with 7 bases that match TRBD1. This clonotype was sampled from a woman between 18 and 29 years old with Graves' hyperthyroidism. As DNA, the CDR3 is TGTGCCAGCAAAGGGCCAGGGGGTTTTCCCACTGAAGCTTTCTTT. Translated: CASKGPGGFPTEAFF.